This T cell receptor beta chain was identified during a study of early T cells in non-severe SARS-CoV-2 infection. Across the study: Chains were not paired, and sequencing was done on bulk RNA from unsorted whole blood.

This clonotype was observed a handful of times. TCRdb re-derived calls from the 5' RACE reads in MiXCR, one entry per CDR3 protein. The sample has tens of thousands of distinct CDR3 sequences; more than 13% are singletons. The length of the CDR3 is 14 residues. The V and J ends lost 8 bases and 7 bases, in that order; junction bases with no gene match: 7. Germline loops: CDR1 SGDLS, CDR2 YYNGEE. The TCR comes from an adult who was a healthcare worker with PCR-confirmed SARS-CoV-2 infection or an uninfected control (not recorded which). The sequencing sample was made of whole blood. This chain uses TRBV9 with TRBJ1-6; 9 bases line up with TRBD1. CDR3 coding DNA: TGTGCCAGTACCGGGACAGGGCCAAATTCACCCCTCCACTTT. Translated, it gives CASTGTGPNSPLHF.